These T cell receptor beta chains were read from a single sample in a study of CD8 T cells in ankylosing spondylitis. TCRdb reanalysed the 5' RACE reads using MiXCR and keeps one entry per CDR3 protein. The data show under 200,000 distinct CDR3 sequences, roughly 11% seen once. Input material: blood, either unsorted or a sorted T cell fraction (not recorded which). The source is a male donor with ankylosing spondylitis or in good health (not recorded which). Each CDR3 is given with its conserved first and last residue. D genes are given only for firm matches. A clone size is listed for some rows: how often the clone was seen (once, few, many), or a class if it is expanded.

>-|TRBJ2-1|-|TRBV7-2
TGTGCCAGCAGCCCCCCCTGGGGGGATGAGCAGTTCTTC
CASSPPWGDEQFF
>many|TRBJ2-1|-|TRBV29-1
TGCAGCGTTGACGGGGGCGGAGGGCAGTTCTTC
CSVDGGGGQFF
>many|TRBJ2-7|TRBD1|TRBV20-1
TGCAGTGCTTGTAGTCCGGGACAGGGGATCAACGAGCAGTACTTC
CSACSPGQGINEQYF
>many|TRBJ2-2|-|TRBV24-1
TGTGCCACCAGTGACTCACAGGGAAACACCGGGGAGCTGTTTTTT
CATSDSQGNTGELFF
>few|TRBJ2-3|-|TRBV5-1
TGCGCCAGCAGCTCCGGGCCCGACCTTACGTATTTT
CASSSGPDLTYF
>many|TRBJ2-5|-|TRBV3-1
TGTGCCAGCAGCCAAATTGGGGGAGAGACCCAGTACTTC
CASSQIGGETQYF
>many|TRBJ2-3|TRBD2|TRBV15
TGTGCCACCAGCTGGAGCGGGGCTCGCACAGATACGCAGTATTTT
CATSWSGARTDTQYF
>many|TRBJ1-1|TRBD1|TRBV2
TGTGCCAGCAGTGAGAGCGACAGGGATCCTGAAGCTTTCTTT
CASSESDRDPEAFF
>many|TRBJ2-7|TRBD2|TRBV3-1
TGTGCCAGCAGCCAGACTAGCGGGGGTCAGAAGCAGTACTTC
CASSQTSGGQKQYF
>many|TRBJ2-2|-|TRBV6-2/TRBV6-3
TGTGCCAGCAGTTACGACTGGAAGGTCGGGGAGCTGTTTTTT
CASSYDWKVGELFF
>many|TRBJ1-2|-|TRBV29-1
TGCAGCGTTCCCCGGCCCCATGGCTACACCTTC
CSVPRPHGYTF
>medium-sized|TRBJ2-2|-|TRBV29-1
TGCAGCGTTGGGGCAGGACCGACGAACACCGGGGAGCTGTTTTTT
CSVGAGPTNTGELFF
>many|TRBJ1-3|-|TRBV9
TGTGCCAGCAGCGGATTTTTGGGTAGGGCACCGGGAAACACCATATATTTT
CASSGFLGRAPGNTIYF
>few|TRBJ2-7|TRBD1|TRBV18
TGTGCCAGCTCACCAGCGTCATCTGCAGGGGGATCTCCCTACGAGCAGTACTTC
CASSPASSAGGSPYEQYF
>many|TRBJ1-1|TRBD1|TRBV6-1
TGTGCCAGCAGGACAGGGGGAAGGCCTGAAGCTTTCTTT
CASRTGGRPEAFF
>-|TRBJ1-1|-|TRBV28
TGTGCCAGCAGATCGCAGGGGAACACTGAAGCTTTCTTT
CASRSQGNTEAFF
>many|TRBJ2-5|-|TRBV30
TGTGCCTGGAGTGCAGGGTACCCAGAGACCCAGTACTTC
CAWSAGYPETQYF
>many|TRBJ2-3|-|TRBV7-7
TGTGCCAGCAGCTTAGCCAGTACAGATACGCAGTATTTT
CASSLASTDTQYF
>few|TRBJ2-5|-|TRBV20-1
TGCAGTGCTAGTTTCCCCCCAACACAAGAGACCCAGTACTTC
CSASFPPTQETQYF
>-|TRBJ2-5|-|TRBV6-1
TGTGCCAGCAGGAATTCGGCCGCGCCGTACTTC
CASRNSAAPYF
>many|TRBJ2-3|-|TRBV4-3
TGCGCCAGCAGCCAAGAGAGGGGCCGCACAGATACGCAGTATTTT
CASSQERGRTDTQYF
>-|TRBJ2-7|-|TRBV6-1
TGTGCCAGCAGCCCGACGGAGTCCTACGAGCAGTACTTC
CASSPTESYEQYF
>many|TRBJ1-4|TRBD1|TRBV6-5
TGTGCCAGCAGTTACCTCGGGGGGACAGGGGAGCTTGAAAAACTGTTTTTT
CASSYLGGTGELEKLFF
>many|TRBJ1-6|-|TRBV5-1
TGCGCCAGCAGCTTGTCGGGCCAAAGGGATTCACCCCTCCACTTT
CASSLSGQRDSPLHF